This entry lists 9 T cell receptor beta chains sequenced from one sample in a study of response to subunit inactivated influenza vaccine. TCRdb reprocessed the RT-PCR reads via MiXCR and lists one record per CDR3 protein. The sample has fewer than 200,000 distinct CDR3 sequences, around a tenth seen once. The sequencing used non-naive T cells sorted from PBMCs, collected on the day of vaccination. The receptors come from a man aged 45-65 years who received an inactivated influenza vaccine.

Many counts were recorded for this clonotype. The gene calls are TRBV7-8 and TRBJ2-1; 10 nucleotides line up with TRBD1. Germline loops: CDR1 SGHVS, CDR2 FQNEAQ. The CDR3 loop spans 14 amino acids. Trimming cost V 5 bases and J 6 bases; bases outside gene matches: 4. Written as DNA, the CDR3 is TGTGCCAGCAGCGGCCGGACAGGGGGCAATGAGCAGTTCTTC. This encodes CASSGRTGGNEQFF.

Concerning this clonotype itself: The junction differs from germline at one of its ends, possibly a read error. The chain uses TRBV7-7 and TRBJ1-5; no definite D call. The CDR3 runs to 14 residues. The germline V gene has CDR1 SSHAT and CDR2 FNYEAQ (reference sequence). CDR3: CASSFYDSNQPQHF. The CDR3 DNA sequence: TGTGCTAGCAGCTTTTATGATAGCAATCAGCCCCAGCATTTT. Combining the CDR3 with reference TRBV7-7 and TRBJ1-5 gives the whole variable domain GAGVSQSPRYKVTKRGQDVTLRCDPISSHATLYWYQQALGQGPEFLTYFNYEAQPDKSGLPSDRFSAERPEGSISTLTIQRTEQRDSAMYRCASSFYDSNQPQHFGDGTRLSIL.

This clonotype appeared a few times. Its ends do not fully match the called genes, so a read error is possible. This chain connects TRBV7-9 to TRBJ1-2; 8 bases are a match to TRBD1. The CDR3 contains 15 residues. Germline V gene lookup returns CDR1 SEHNR and CDR2 FQNEAQ (reference sequence). The CDR3 DNA is TGTGCCAGCAGCGTAGCCGGGACAGGATCTTATGGCTACACCTTC. Translating it yields CASSVAGTGSYGYTF.

In this sample, this clonotype turned up a few times. This sequence joins TRBV28 and TRBJ2-7, with TRBD1 identical over 8 bases. The CDR3 consists of 14 residues. The germline CDR1 and CDR2 sequences are MDHEN and SYDVKM. The V segment lost 3 bases and the J segment 1 base; nucleotides outside the gene matches: 2. The CDR3 DNA reads TGTGCCAGCAGTTTCCACAGGGGGTCCTACGAGCAGTACTTC. It codes for CASSFHRGSYEQYF.

The sample holds a few counts of this clonotype. The chain couples TRBV18 to TRBJ2-1; TRBD2 agrees at 7 bases. Germline CDR1 and CDR2: KGHSH and LQKENI. With 4 bases clipped from V and 5 bases from J, the junction kept 8 bases outside the gene matches. The CDR3 length is 15 residues. The CDR3: CASSQAGVGNNEQFF. DNA of the CDR3: TGTGCCAGCTCACAGGCGGGAGTGGGTAACAATGAGCAGTTCTTC.

The V and J genes are TRBV7-2 and TRBJ2-7, with 9 bases matching TRBD1. This CDR3 is 15 amino acids long. With 5 bases clipped from V and 1 base from J, the junction kept 6 bases outside the gene matches. Germline V gives CDR1 SGHTA, CDR2 FQGNSA. DNA of the CDR3: TGTGCCAGCAGCCCCGGGACAGGGAGGTCCTACGAGCAGTACTTC. Translated, it gives CASSPGTGRSYEQYF.

The rearrangement links TRBV6-5 to TRBJ1-2; a possible D gene is TRBD1 (6 bases). The ends were cut back, 6 bases at V and 9 bases at J, with 11 bases in the middle. The CDR3 runs to 11 residues. Germline V lookup: CDR1 MNHEY, CDR2 SVGAGI. The CDR3 sequence: CASSNRVRYTF. Written as DNA, the CDR3 is TGTGCCAGCAGCAACAGGGTACGCTACACCTTC.

In this sample, this clonotype turned up a few times. The chain recombines TRBV6-1 with TRBJ2-1, with 12 bases aligning to TRBD2. Per the germline V gene, CDR1 is MNHNS and CDR2 is SASEGT. V lost 6 bases, J lost 0 bases, and 9 bases stayed unmatched. The CDR3 length is 18 residues. Here the CDR3 reads CASSPTSGGPSSYNEQFF. For the CDR3, the DNA is TGTGCCAGCAGCCCCACTAGCGGGGGGCCGAGCTCCTACAATGAGCAGTTCTTC.

This clonotype turned up a few times. DNA for the CDR3: TGCAGTGCTAGAGTGAGGGGGACAGGGGGTTCACCCCTCCACTTT. Its translation is CSARVRGTGGSPLHF. The chain carries TRBV20-1 and TRBJ1-6, with 11 bases aligning to TRBD1. The junction had 5 bases not matched to a gene; V was cut back by 1 base and J by 9 bases. The length of the CDR3 is 15 residues. Germline V gene data show CDR1 as DFQATT and CDR2 as SNEGSKA (reference sequence).